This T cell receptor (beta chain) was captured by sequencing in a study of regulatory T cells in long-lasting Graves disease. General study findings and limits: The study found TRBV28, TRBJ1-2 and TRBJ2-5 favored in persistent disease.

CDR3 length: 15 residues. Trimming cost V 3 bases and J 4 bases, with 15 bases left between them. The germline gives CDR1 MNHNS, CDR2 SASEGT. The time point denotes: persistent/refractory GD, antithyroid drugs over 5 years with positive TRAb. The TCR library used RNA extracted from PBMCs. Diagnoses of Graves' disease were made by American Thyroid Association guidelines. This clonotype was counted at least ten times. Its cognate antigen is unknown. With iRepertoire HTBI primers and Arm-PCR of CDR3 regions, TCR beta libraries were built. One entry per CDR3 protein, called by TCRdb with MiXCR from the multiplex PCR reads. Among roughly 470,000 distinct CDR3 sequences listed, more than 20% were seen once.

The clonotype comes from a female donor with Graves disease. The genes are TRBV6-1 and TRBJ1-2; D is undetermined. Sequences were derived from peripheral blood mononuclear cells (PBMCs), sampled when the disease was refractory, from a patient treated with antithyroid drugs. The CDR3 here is CASSEPHLEGYGYTF. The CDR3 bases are TGTGCCAGCAGTGAGCCCCATCTTGAGGGCTATGGCTACACCTTC.